The 18 T cell receptor beta chains below were found in one sample sequenced in a study of blood T cell repertoires in COVID-19. The table came from immunoSEQ multiplex PCR; TCRdb's copy has only in-frame clones and leaves some out. Altogether 130,000 or so clones are present, approximately 88% being singletons, with the ten largest covering around a tenth. The specimen sequenced was peripheral blood. All receptors come from a man in his fifties or sixties with acute or convalescent COVID-19.

The gene calls are TRBV2 and TRBJ2-5; 8 positions match TRBD2. Trimming removed 1 base from V and 3 bases from J; junction bases left unmatched: 4. The CDR3 is 15 residues long. In germline, CDR1 is SNHLY, CDR2 FYNNEI. The CDR3 sequence is CASSEDSGVEETQYF. CDR3 bases: TGTGCCAGCAGTGAAGATAGCGGGGTCGAAGAGACCCAGTACTTC.

The chain employs TRBV29-1 and TRBJ1-2, with 7 bases aligning to TRBD1. Germline V lookup: CDR1 SQVTM, CDR2 ANQGSEA. The trim removed 4 bases at V and 2 bases at J, leaving 4 bases unmatched. CDR3 length: 13 amino acids. The CDR3 nucleotides are TGCAGCGTTGCACAGGGGCAAAACTATGGCTACACCTTC. Translation gives CSVAQGQNYGYTF.

The V gene is TRBV5-4, the J gene TRBJ2-1, with D tentatively TRBD2 (6 bases). Germline lookup yields CDR1 SGHNT and CDR2 YYREEE (reference sequence). Trimming took 4 bases from V and 15 from J, leaving 17 bases between them. The CDR3 covers 12 residues. In DNA form, the CDR3 reads TGTGCCAGCAGCAATCTCGGGGGACCCGGGTTCTTC. Its protein is CASSNLGGPGFF.

The gene calls are TRBV6-4 and TRBJ2-3; D is unresolved. V lost 2 bases and J lost 2, with 11 bases in between. The CDR3 has 15 residues. Germline assignment: CDR1 MRHNA and CDR2 SNTAGT. DNA of the CDR3: TGTGCCAGCAGTGACCTCGGGTCTAACACAGATACGCAGTATTTT. Translation: CASSDLGSNTDTQYF.

Only one count was recorded for this clone. Here the CDR3 DNA reads TGCGCCAGCAGCTTGGTACAGGGGGTAGCCTATGGCTACACCTTC. Its protein product is CASSLVQGVAYGYTF. This sequence joins TRBV5-1 and TRBJ1-2; TRBD1 agrees at 8 bases. This CDR3 spans 15 amino acids. V lost 0 bases and J lost 4; bases outside the gene matches: 5. Germline CDR1 SGHRS, CDR2 YFSETQ.

The J gene is TRBJ1-1, the V gene TRBV6-6; D gene ambiguous. The CDR3 is 12 amino acids. Germline lookup yields CDR1 MNHNY and CDR2 SVGAGI (reference sequence). V was cut by 6 bases and J by 9 bases, with 14 bases left in between. The CDR3 loop is CASRQTAFKAFF. The DNA for the CDR3 is TGTGCCAGCAGGCAGACTGCTTTCAAAGCTTTCTTT.

This clone has a single count. This rearrangement joins TRBV4-2 to TRBJ2-7, with 12 bases aligning to TRBD2. Looked up from germline, CDR1 is LGHNA and CDR2 is YNFKEQ. With V trimmed by 6 bases and J by 3 bases, 3 bases remained unmatched. CDR3 length: 14 residues. The CDR3 DNA sequence: TGTGCCAGCAGTCGGACTAGCGGGAACTACGAGCAGTACTTC. Amino acids: CASSRTSGNYEQYF.

This chain joins TRBV5-1 and TRBJ2-1, with D perhaps TRBD1 (5 bases). V lost 5 bases and J lost 2, with 17 bases in between. Germline loops: CDR1 SGHRS, CDR2 YFSETQ. The CDR3 is 16 amino acids. Here the CDR3 reads CASRPRQYTTYNEQFF. DNA of the CDR3: TGCGCCAGCAGACCACGACAGTACACTACCTACAATGAGCAGTTCTTC.

The V gene is TRBV9, the J gene TRBJ1-2, with 8 bases fitting TRBD1. This CDR3 is 14 amino acids long. CDR1 SGDLS and CDR2 YYNGEE come from the germline V gene. V was clipped by 7 bases and J by 4 bases; unmatched bases: 9. The CDR3 spells CASQRTGTRYGYTF. CDR3 bases: TGTGCCAGCCAAAGGACAGGGACTCGCTATGGCTACACCTTC.

The rearrangement joins TRBV7-2 to TRBJ1-5, with a weak D call TRBD1 (6 bases). Trimming stripped 0 bases from V and 4 bases from J, with 10 bases between. The CDR3 is made up of 15 amino acids. CDR1 and CDR2 from the germline V gene are SGHTA and FQGNSA. CDR3 protein: CASSLAVQGNQPQHF. In DNA, the CDR3 is TGTGCCAGCAGCTTAGCCGTCCAGGGGAATCAGCCCCAGCATTTT.

This rearrangement joins TRBV29-1 to TRBJ1-1, with 7 bases lining up with TRBD1. J was trimmed by 3 bases and V by 6 bases; bases with no gene match: 4. CDR3 length equals 12 residues. CDR1 and CDR2 from the germline V gene are SQVTM and ANQGSEA. The CDR3 is CSVAGGYTEAFF. DNA for the CDR3: TGCAGCGTCGCAGGGGGGTACACTGAAGCTTTCTTT.

The chain carries TRBV14 and TRBJ2-2, with TRBD1 matching 10 bases. CDR3 length: 16 amino acids. V was clipped by 5 bases and J by 4 bases; unmatched bases: 7. Germline-derived CDR1 and CDR2 are SGHDN and FVKESK. The CDR3 DNA reads as TGTGCCAGCAGCTTCCGGGACAGGGGAATCACCGGGGAGCTGTTTTTT. Protein sequence: CASSFRDRGITGELFF.

V gene TRBV2 combines with J gene TRBJ1-1; TRBD1 matches 7 bases. The CDR3 covers 13 residues. V gave up 10 bases and J gave up 4 bases; unmatched junction bases: 9. Germline values: CDR1 SNHLY, CDR2 FYNNEI. The CDR3 sequence is CAIKNRGGTEAFF. In DNA form, the CDR3 reads TGTGCCATCAAAAACAGGGGTGGCACTGAAGCTTTCTTT.

This chain links TRBV19 with TRBJ1-1; D possibly corresponds to TRBD1 (5 bases). The CDR3 is 14 residues long. Germline-derived CDR1 and CDR2 are LNHDA and SQIVND (reference sequence). Trimming took 1 base from V and 4 from J, leaving 10 bases between them. The CDR3 DNA reads TGTGCCAGTAGTATAGGGAGGGGAAGCACTGAAGCTTTCTTT. Protein product: CASSIGRGSTEAFF.

This chain joins TRBV5-1 and TRBJ1-6; 8 bases line up with TRBD1. V lost 4 bases and J lost 1; bases outside the gene matches: 10. This CDR3 is 18 amino acids long. CDR1 and CDR2 (germline): SGHRS, YFSETQ. CDR3 in amino acids: CASSQGQGDESYNSPLHF. The CDR3 DNA reads TGCGCCAGCAGCCAAGGACAGGGTGACGAGTCCTATAATTCACCCCTCCACTTT.

The chain has TRBV24-1 and TRBJ2-2, with 14 bases that match TRBD2. CDR1 KGHDR and CDR2 SFDVKD come from the germline V gene. With 9 bases clipped from V and 0 bases from J, the junction kept 17 bases outside the gene matches. The CDR3 has 21 amino acids. CDR3 residues: CATQVAVGTSGRGPNTGELFF. CDR3 sequence (DNA): TGTGCCACCCAGGTCGCCGTGGGGACTAGCGGGAGAGGTCCGAACACCGGGGAGCTGTTTTTT.

About this clone: This sample includes further DNA sequences coding for the same CDR3. This chain connects TRBV4-1 to TRBJ2-1, with D perhaps matching TRBD2 (6 bases). The CDR3 is 14 amino acids. Trimming stripped 2 bases from V and 3 bases from J, with 8 bases between. Germline V gene data show CDR1 as MGHRA and CDR2 as YSYEKL. DNA of the CDR3: TGCGCCAGCAGCCAACCGGGACTCTACAATGAGCAGTTCTTC. Its protein product is CASSQPGLYNEQFF.

This rearrangement joins TRBV9 to TRBJ2-3; no clear D gene. Germline lookup yields CDR1 SGDLS and CDR2 YYNGEE. Trimming shortened V by 3 bases and J by 1 base, and 9 bases separated the two germline ends. The CDR3 is made up of 14 amino acids. The chain's CDR3 is CASSAVFGTDTQYF. CDR3 coding DNA: TGTGCCAGCAGCGCCGTTTTCGGCACAGATACGCAGTATTTT.